These T cell receptor beta chains were read from a single sample in a study of T cell responses to AZD1222 COVID-19 vaccine. The repertoire was sequenced with immunoSEQ multiplex PCR; TCRdb's copy has only in-frame clones and lacks some. The sample lists some 140,000 clones; more than 85% were seen once. The source material was peripheral blood, sampled on day 0 of AZD1222 vaccination. These receptors originate from an adult in good health. CDR3s leave out the opening cysteine and the closing phenylalanine or tryptophan.

v_call	j_call	cdr3_aa
TRBV7-3	TRBJ2-2	ASSPRGGELF
TRBV2	TRBJ1-5	ASSEDWSGSQPQH
TRBV7-9	TRBJ2-7	ASSSTGYEQY
TRBV5-1	TRBJ2-3	ASSGMVRRSDTQY
TRBV4-1	TRBJ1-1	ASSRGQGLEAF
TRBV24-1	TRBJ1-2	ATSDPQTGVYGYT
TRBV5-1	TRBJ1-2	ASSMTGGDGYT
TRBV19	TRBJ1-1	ASSIGQPNTEAF
TRBV5-1	TRBJ2-7	ASSLDRAKDEQY
TRBV14	TRBJ1-4	ASSQDFAGTANEKLF
TRBV6-5	TRBJ1-1	ASDRMAEAF
TRBV24-1	TRBJ2-3	ATSDSLGGALTDTQY
TRBV29-1	TRBJ2-2	SGNRTVTDTGELF
TRBV9	TRBJ1-3	ASSALPGTAGNTIY
TRBV11-2	TRBJ1-4	ASSFKGSRNEKLF
TRBV7-9	TRBJ1-1	ASSLTGSTEAF
TRBV5-1	TRBJ1-4	ASPARPNEKLF
TRBV7-9	TRBJ1-5	ASSGQGAEPQH
TRBV15	TRBJ2-5	ATSRDTSPSLDRGIETQY
TRBV4-1	TRBJ1-1	ASSQGLTGVNTEAF
TRBV5-1	TRBJ2-3	ASSFEGRLGTDTQY
TRBV7-2	TRBJ2-7	ASSFGLAGGPLYYEQY
TRBV6-5	TRBJ1-1	ASSYHSKNTEAF
TRBV30	TRBJ2-2	AWSETGGTGELF
TRBV9	TRBJ1-1	ASSPEDRTEAF
TRBV5-1	TRBJ1-1	ASSQVTGLNTEAF
TRBV10-3	TRBJ1-2	AISESRGEYYGYT
TRBV6-1	TRBJ1-1	ASSERIKNTEAF
TRBV5-1	TRBJ1-4	ASSLAPSRDEKLF
TRBV3-1/TRBV3-2	TRBJ1-1	ASSRPPGSEAF
TRBV7-3	TRBJ2-6	ASSPGTSGSGANVLT
TRBV15	TRBJ1-1	ATRDRETTEAF
TRBV6-5	TRBJ2-5	ASRGQGKTQETQY
TRBV27	TRBJ2-1	ASREMAWLGDEQF
TRBV7-3	TRBJ2-5	ASSSIAGETQY
TRBV28	TRBJ1-2	ASSLTGGSVGYGYT
TRBV5-5	TRBJ1-1	ASSLGLNTEAF
TRBV10-3	TRBJ2-7	ATSPGGEQY
TRBV29-1	TRBJ2-3	SVSTGPSTDTQY
TRBV27	TRBJ1-2	ASSALGPYGYT
TRBV7-2	TRBJ2-7	ASSFPSNGGRGNEQY
TRBV28	TRBJ1-2	ASSFPGPYGYT
TRBV5-4	TRBJ2-2	ASSLRTGPNTGELF
TRBV19	TRBJ1-6	ASSSGQGDSPLH
TRBV12-3/TRBV12-4	TRBJ1-5	ASTLNSNQPQH
TRBV11-2	TRBJ1-1	ASSLVRAEVAF
TRBV2	TRBJ1-1	ASRTDSLMNTEAF
TRBV4-3	TRBJ2-2	ASSQDKGTGELF
TRBV28	TRBJ2-7	ASKAGGSYEQY
TRBV10-3	TRBJ2-1	AISGDTSIPYNEQF
TRBV2	TRBJ1-1	ASSSLGSEAF
TRBV27	TRBJ2-7	ASSLGTSGGLYEQY
TRBV4-2	TRBJ2-7	ASSPGTSLYEQY